Below are 19 T cell receptor beta chains sequenced from a single sample in a study of T cells expressing NK-cell markers. TCRdb reanalyzed the 5' RACE reads, giving one entry per CDR3 protein sequence and no DNA. This sample's clone table lists about 390,000 distinct CDR3 sequences. The specimen sequenced was blood T cells: a sorted CD56 or NKG2C T cell subset, CD4+ or CD8+ T cells, or bulk PBMC T cells (not recorded which). All receptors come from a woman aged 45-59 years in good health.

V and J are TRBV10-1 and TRBJ2-1; checking the TCRdb D call of TRBD2 is not possible without DNA. The CDR3 contains 14 residues. Germline CDR1 WNHNN, CDR2 SYGVQD (reference sequence). The CDR3 spells CATKREAQGNEQFF.

The chain uses TRBV29-1 and TRBJ2-5; as DNA is missing, the TRBD1 call by TCRdb cannot be tested. Germline assignment: CDR1 SQVTM and CDR2 ANQGSEA. This CDR3 comprises 13 residues. Here the CDR3 reads CSALDRGRETQYF.

The rearrangement links TRBV27 to TRBJ1-1; TCRdb names TRBD1, which stays unverified in the absence of DNA. CDR3 length equals 15 residues. The V gene's germline CDR1 is MNHEY and CDR2 SMNVEV (reference sequence). The CDR3: CASSLEWTESVAAFF.

The chain has TRBV6-2 or TRBV6-3 and TRBJ2-2; TCRdb's D call of TRBD1 is untestable without DNA. Looked up from germline, CDR1 is MNHEY and CDR2 is SVGEGT. This CDR3 is 16 amino acids long. CDR3 amino acids: CASRRSGTGLTGELFF.

This chain joins TRBV7-2 and TRBJ2-5. Germline lookup yields CDR1 SGHTA and CDR2 FQGNSA. The length of the CDR3 is 17 residues. The CDR3 sequence: CASSSINVEFGEETQYF.

This sequence joins TRBV20-1 and TRBJ2-7; TCRdb's D call of TRBD2 is untestable without DNA. CDR1 is DFQATT, CDR2 SNEGSKA, per germline (reference sequence). The CDR3 consists of 15 residues. CDR3 loop: CSADQLAGGLGEQYF.

This chain connects TRBV29-1 to TRBJ2-1. The CDR3 contains 12 residues. Per germline, CDR1 SQVTM and CDR2 ANQGSEA. The CDR3 region is CSVERVVGEQFF.

The chain links TRBV4-1 to TRBJ2-1; checking the TCRdb D call of TRBD2 is not possible without DNA. This CDR3 has 18 residues. Per germline, CDR1 MGHRA and CDR2 YSYEKL. The CDR3 sequence: CASSQGLAGGPGSDEQFF.

The chain recombines TRBV4-1 with TRBJ2-1; the TCRdb D gene call, TRBD2, has no DNA to confirm it. This CDR3 spans 19 amino acids. Per the germline V gene, CDR1 is MGHRA and CDR2 is YSYEKL. CDR3 loop: CASSQDTPWTSGSVDEQFF.

The V and J genes are TRBV12-3 or TRBV12-4 and TRBJ2-6. The CDR3 sequence is 18 residues long. This CDR3 is CASSPLTNRRAGANVLTF.

The chain couples TRBV29-1 to TRBJ2-5; with no DNA, the TCRdb D assignment of TRBD2 cannot be verified. The CDR3 consists of 12 residues. The germline gives CDR1 SQVTM, CDR2 ANQGSEA. CDR3 loop: CSVGGGSETQYF.

This chain joins TRBV20-1 and TRBJ2-3; TCRdb proposes TRBD2, but this gene call is untestable without DNA. The CDR3 runs to 14 residues. CDR1 is DFQATT and CDR2 is SNEGSKA in the germline V gene (reference sequence). The CDR3: CSAHPGLSTDTQYF.

The V call is TRBV20-1, the J call TRBJ2-1; no DNA is available, so the TRBD1 call from TCRdb remains unchecked. Germline V lookup: CDR1 DFQATT, CDR2 SNEGSKA (reference sequence). This CDR3 is 15 amino acids long. The CDR3 spells CSASRGTHLDNEQFF.

This chain uses TRBV20-1 with TRBJ2-3; TCRdb's D gene call, TRBD2, goes unchecked for lack of DNA. In germline, CDR1 is DFQATT, CDR2 SNEGSKA (reference sequence). The CDR3 loop spans 17 amino acids. The CDR3 here is CSASEAGGSVSTDTQYF.

The J gene is TRBJ2-7, the V gene TRBV5-1; TCRdb picks TRBD1, but there is no DNA to check that call. CDR3 length equals 15 residues. Germline CDR1 is SGHRS and CDR2 is YFSETQ. Here the CDR3 reads CASSGTTSSPYEQYF.

This chain links TRBV20-1 with TRBJ2-2; absent DNA, TCRdb's TRBD1 call cannot be checked. Germline CDR1 is DFQATT and CDR2 is SNEGSKA (reference sequence). The CDR3 is 11 amino acids. Here the CDR3 reads CIAGRAGELFF.

This chain joins TRBV6-5 and TRBJ2-1; as DNA is missing, the TRBD2 call by TCRdb cannot be tested. The CDR3 has 15 residues. Germline V gene lookup returns CDR1 MNHEY and CDR2 SVGAGI. The chain's CDR3 is CASSPYTGGLNEQFF.

The rearrangement links TRBV5-1 to TRBJ2-4; TCRdb calls TRBD1, which cannot be checked without DNA. This CDR3 has 15 residues. Germline-derived CDR1 and CDR2 are SGHRS and YFSETQ. The CDR3 loop is CASSRTNGGKNIQYF.

The chain is built from TRBV27 and TRBJ2-7; no DNA is available, so the TRBD1 call from TCRdb remains unchecked. The germline CDR1 and CDR2 sequences are MNHEY and SMNVEV (reference sequence). This CDR3 region has 16 residues. Here the CDR3 reads CASSHGAATPVYEQYF.